One and the same sample provided the 25 T cell receptor beta chains below, sequenced in a study of control samples from healthy donors and cancer patients (dated by TCRdb to about 2020). The library was generated by the immunoSEQ multiplex PCR assay. TCRdb provides this immuneACCESS table in a form limited to in-frame rearrangements. Some clones are lacking; in checked studies, under half of them reflect an unresolved V gene, and why the rest are absent is not known. The sample table holds more than 85,000 clones, of which approximately 90% were seen once. 2% to 2.5% of the sample comes from the top ten. The sample consisted of blood. The receptors derive from a woman aged 18-30 years in good health.

This clone appeared a single time. The V and J genes are TRBV10-3 and TRBJ1-2, with 7 bases matching TRBD1. The trim removed 2 bases at V and 4 bases at J, leaving 1 base unmatched. The CDR3 covers 13 residues. Germline values: CDR1 ENHRY, CDR2 SYGVKD. DNA of the CDR3: TGTGCCATCAGTGAGCAGGGGGTCTATGGCTACACCTTC. As protein: CAISEQGVYGYTF.

J is TRBJ1-1 and V is TRBV19; no definite D call. The CDR3 runs to 12 residues. V was shortened by 3 bases and J by 10 bases, with 12 bases between the two germline ends. Germline-derived CDR1 and CDR2 are LNHDA and SQIVND (reference sequence). DNA for the CDR3: TGTGCCAGTAGTATGATCGGGCATGGAGCTTTCTTT. Amino acid sequence: CASSMIGHGAFF.

V usage is TRBV25-1 and J usage is TRBJ1-2, with TRBD1 matching over 9 bases. The CDR3 is 14 amino acids. Germline CDR1 MGHDK, CDR2 SYGVNS. V lost 2 bases and J lost 8; bases outside the gene matches: 6. The CDR3 DNA sequence: TGTGCCAGCAGTGAAACCGGGACAGGGCACGGCTACACCTTC. Residues: CASSETGTGHGYTF.

This chain connects TRBV20-1 to TRBJ2-1; tentative D call: TRBD2 (6 bases). The CDR3 extends over 14 amino acids. CDR1 is DFQATT, CDR2 SNEGSKA, per germline (reference sequence). V lost 3 bases and J lost 3, with 12 bases in between. In DNA, the CDR3 is TGCAGTGCTAGTCGCGGGATAGGCTACAATGAGCAGTTCTTC. This translates into CSASRGIGYNEQFF.

The V call is TRBV3-1 (or the pseudogene TRBV3-2), the J call TRBJ1-6, with D unclear. The CDR3 consists of 17 residues. Germline loops: CDR1 LGHDT, CDR2 YNNKEL (reference sequence). Trimming shortened V by 4 bases and J by 0 bases, and 13 bases separated the two germline ends. The CDR3 DNA is TGTGCCAGCAGCCGGTCCCGTCCGGGCTCCTATAATTCACCCCTCCACTTT. This codes for CASSRSRPGSYNSPLHF.

The chain employs TRBV5-4 and TRBJ2-5; D gene ambiguous. Deletions cut 1 base from V and 3 bases from J, with 13 bases between. CDR3 length: 15 amino acids. The germline V gene encodes CDR1 SGHNT and CDR2 YYREEE (reference sequence). The CDR3 DNA is TGTGCCAGCAGCTTGCACAGCGAGGCTAAAGAGACCCAGTACTTC. It codes for CASSLHSEAKETQYF.

This sequence joins TRBV2 and TRBJ1-5; 7 bases match TRBD1. Unmatched junction bases numbered 10, after V lost 4 bases and J lost 4 bases. The germline gives CDR1 SNHLY, CDR2 FYNNEI. The CDR3 extends over 16 amino acids. This CDR3 reads CASSGTGARGNQPQHF. CDR3 DNA: TGTGCCAGCAGTGGGACAGGCGCGCGGGGGAATCAGCCCCAGCATTTT.

The chain combines TRBV5-4 with TRBJ2-1; 10 nucleotides align to TRBD2. V lost 0 bases, J lost 14 bases, and 2 bases stayed unmatched. The CDR3 covers 12 residues. Germline V lookup: CDR1 SGHNT, CDR2 YYREEE (reference sequence). CDR3 protein: CASSLALAGEFF. CDR3 bases: TGTGCCAGCAGCTTGGCTCTAGCGGGGGAGTTCTTC.

The chain is built from TRBV11-2 and TRBJ1-1; D gene unclear. CDR3 length equals 13 residues. Trimming pared 5 bases from V and 2 bases from J, leaving 9 bases between. Germline V gene lookup returns CDR1 SGHAT and CDR2 FQNNGV. The CDR3 DNA sequence: TGTGCCAGCAGCCTGAACAGTAACACTGAAGCTTTCTTT. This codes for CASSLNSNTEAFF.

This rearrangement joins TRBV6-5 to TRBJ1-1; 9 bases are a match to TRBD1. Trimming took 7 bases from V and 3 from J; bases not matched to a gene: 6. CDR1 is MNHEY, CDR2 SVGAGI, per germline. The CDR3 extends over 14 amino acids. This CDR3 reads CASTIQGAHTEAFF. CDR3 DNA sequence: TGTGCCAGCACCATACAGGGGGCACACACTGAAGCTTTCTTT.

The V call is TRBV7-2, the J call TRBJ2-2; 10 bases line up with TRBD1. The V gene's germline CDR1 is SGHTA and CDR2 FQGNSA. Trimming cost V 5 bases and J 6 bases; bases outside gene matches: 9. The CDR3 extends over 16 amino acids. The CDR3 is CASSPWDRGRSGELFF. The CDR3 nucleotides read TGTGCCAGCAGCCCCTGGGACAGGGGAAGATCCGGGGAGCTGTTTTTT. Full variable domain (rest looked up from reference TRBV7-2 and TRBJ2-2): GAGVSQSPSNKVTEKGKDVELRCDPISGHTALYWYRQSLGQGLEFLIYFQGNSAPDKSGLPSDRFSAERTGGSVSTLTIQRTQQEDSAVYLCASSPWDRGRSGELFFGEGSRLTVL.

The DNA of the CDR3 is TGTGCCACCAGCAGAGATCACCTGGGGCGGGAGGGCCACGAGCAGTACTTC. This encodes CATSRDHLGREGHEQYF. J is TRBJ2-7 and V is TRBV15; 9 nucleotides agree with TRBD2. The CDR3 is 17 amino acids. V shed 0 bases, J shed 5 bases, and the junction held 11 bases outside the gene matches. CDR1 and CDR2 (germline): LNHNV, YYDKDF (reference sequence).

This chain links TRBV12-3 or TRBV12-4 with TRBJ1-6, with D possibly matching TRBD1 (6 bases). The CDR3 totals 13 residues. V was clipped by 7 bases and J by 5 bases, with 9 bases between them. The chain's CDR3 is CASTKGDNSPLHF. CDR3 DNA sequence: TGTGCCAGCACCAAGGGGGATAATTCACCCCTCCACTTT.

The chain carries TRBV18 and TRBJ1-1, with 10 nucleotides matching TRBD1. Trimming took 3 bases from V and 6 from J; bases not matched to a gene: 7. Looked up from germline, CDR1 is KGHSH and CDR2 is LQKENI. The CDR3 is made up of 15 amino acids. The CDR3 spells CASSPRDRGAAEAFF. The CDR3 region has the DNA TGTGCCAGCTCACCGAGGGACAGGGGTGCGGCTGAAGCTTTCTTT.

The rearrangement uses TRBV7-9 and TRBJ2-6, with TRBD2 as a possible D gene (6 bases). Trimming removed 6 bases at V and 0 bases at J, with 15 bases between. The V gene's germline CDR1 is SEHNR and CDR2 FQNEAQ (reference sequence). This CDR3 is 17 amino acids long. As DNA, the CDR3 is TGTGCCAGCAGACCGGGACTCTTAGACTCTGGGGCCAACGTCCTGACTTTC. Amino acids: CASRPGLLDSGANVLTF.

This chain connects TRBV30 to TRBJ2-1; 12 bases align to TRBD2. Germline trimming cut 2 bases from V and 8 bases from J; bases unmatched to any gene: 16. The CDR3 has 18 residues. Per germline, CDR1 GTSNPN and CDR2 SVGIG (reference sequence). Written as DNA, the CDR3 is TGTGCCTGGAGTTATAGGGGGTGGGCTAGCGGGAGGGTCCATGAGCAGTTCTTC. Translated, it gives CAWSYRGWASGRVHEQFF.

The chain links TRBV19 to TRBJ2-7; 7 bases are a match to TRBD1. V gave up 5 bases and J gave up 7 bases; unmatched junction bases: 11. There are 14 residues in the CDR3. Germline CDR1 reads LNHDA; CDR2 reads SQIVND (reference sequence). CDR3 sequence (DNA): TGTGCCAGTAGTCTTTCCGGGACAGTACGGGAGCAGTACTTC. Protein product: CASSLSGTVREQYF.

This sequence joins TRBV5-4 and TRBJ2-3; 8 bases are shared with TRBD2. V shed 4 bases, J shed 3 bases, and the junction held 7 bases outside the gene matches. Germline-derived CDR1 and CDR2 are SGHNT and YYREEE (reference sequence). This CDR3 is 15 amino acids long. The CDR3 coding sequence is TGTGCCAGCAGCCCAGCGGGGGCTGGGACAGATACGCAGTATTTT. This encodes CASSPAGAGTDTQYF. The entire variable domain, with the rest obtained from reference TRBV5-4 and TRBJ2-3, is as follows: ETGVTQSPTHLIKTRGQQVTLRCSSQSGHNTVSWYQQALGQGPQFIFQYYREEENGRGNFPPRFSGLQFPNYSSELNVNALELDDSALYLCASSPAGAGTDTQYFGPGTRLTVL.

The chain combines TRBV12-3 or TRBV12-4 with TRBJ2-7, with D uncertain. This CDR3 region has 12 residues. Trimming left V 3 bases short and J 9 bases short, with 12 bases between. The CDR3 is CASSFGLGVQYF. CDR3 sequence (DNA): TGTGCCAGCAGTTTCGGTCTTGGAGTGCAGTACTTC.

This clone was observed a single time. This chain joins TRBV6-5 and TRBJ1-4; no reliable D call. The CDR3 totals 16 residues. V was cut by 2 bases and J by 5 bases, with 15 bases left in between. In germline, CDR1 is MNHEY, CDR2 SVGAGI. CDR3 coding DNA: TGTGCCAGCAGTTACAGGCGGAATGGACCGAATGAAAAACTGTTTTTT. It is translated as CASSYRRNGPNEKLFF.

The chain combines TRBV21-1 with TRBJ2-3; the tabulated D call, TRBD1, remains unverified against the DNA. TRBV21-1 counts as a pseudogene. The CDR3 contains 18 residues. The CDR3 coding sequence is TGTGCCAGCAGCCCCTGGCCCGACAGGGCTTTCTACACAGATACGCAGTATTTT. Protein sequence: CASSPWPDRAFYTDTQYF.

This clone occurred once. Here the CDR3 DNA reads TGTGCCACCGGGACAGGGGCCACAGATACGCAGTATTTT. Protein sequence: CATGTGATDTQYF. V is TRBV19 and J is TRBJ2-3, with 10 bases that match TRBD1. The CDR3 has 13 residues. From germline, CDR1 is LNHDA and CDR2 SQIVND (reference sequence). Trimming took 10 bases from V and 2 from J; bases not matched to a gene: 3.

The J gene is TRBJ2-3, the V gene TRBV4-1; D is perhaps TRBD1 or TRBD2 (5 bases each). CDR3 size: 16 residues. Trimming removed 8 bases at V and 2 bases at J, with 20 bases between. Germline CDR1 MGHRA, CDR2 YSYEKL. The CDR3 spells CASRDGGHQATDTQYF. CDR3 in DNA: TGCGCCAGCCGGGATGGCGGACACCAAGCCACAGATACGCAGTATTTT.

The chain employs TRBV4-1 and TRBJ2-3, with 8 bases that match TRBD1. The CDR3 has 18 residues. Germline CDR1 reads MGHRA; CDR2 reads YSYEKL. V lost 1 base to trimming and J lost 2 bases; unmatched junction nucleotides: 11. The DNA for the CDR3 is TGCGCCAGCAGCCAAGTCAGGGGGCGGGTCCAACTCACAGATACGCAGTATTTT. Amino acids: CASSQVRGRVQLTDTQYF.

This chain uses TRBV5-8 with TRBJ2-1, with TRBD2 matching 13 bases. V was pared by 2 bases and J by 6 bases, with 2 bases of the junction left unmatched. CDR3 length: 15 residues. Germline lookup yields CDR1 SGHTS and CDR2 YDEGEE. The CDR3 DNA sequence: TGTGCCAGCAGCTTCGGGACTAGCGGGGTCAATGAGCAGTTCTTC. Protein product: CASSFGTSGVNEQFF.